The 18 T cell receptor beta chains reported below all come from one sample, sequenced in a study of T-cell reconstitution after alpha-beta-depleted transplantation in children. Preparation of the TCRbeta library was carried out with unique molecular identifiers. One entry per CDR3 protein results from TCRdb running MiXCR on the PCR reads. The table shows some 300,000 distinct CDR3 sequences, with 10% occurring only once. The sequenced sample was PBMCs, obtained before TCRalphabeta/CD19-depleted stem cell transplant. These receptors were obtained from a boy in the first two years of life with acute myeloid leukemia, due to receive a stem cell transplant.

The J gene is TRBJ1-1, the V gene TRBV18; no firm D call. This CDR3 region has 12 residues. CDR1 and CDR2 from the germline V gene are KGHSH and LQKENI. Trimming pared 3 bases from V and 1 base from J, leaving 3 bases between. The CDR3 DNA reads TGTGCCAGCTCACCTAGGAACACTGAAGCTTTCTTT. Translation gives CASSPRNTEAFF. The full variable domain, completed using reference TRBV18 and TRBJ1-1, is NAGVMQNPRHLVRRRGQEARLRCSPMKGHSHVYWYRQLPEEGLKFMVYLQKENIIDESGMPKERFSAEFPKEGPSILRIQQVVRGDSAAYFCASSPRNTEAFFGQGTRLTVV.

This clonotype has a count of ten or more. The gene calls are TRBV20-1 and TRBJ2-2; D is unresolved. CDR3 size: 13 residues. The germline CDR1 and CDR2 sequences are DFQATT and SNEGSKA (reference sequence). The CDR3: CQRSGPNTGELFF. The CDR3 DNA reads TGCCAAAGGTCTGGTCCGAACACCGGGGAGCTGTTTTTT.

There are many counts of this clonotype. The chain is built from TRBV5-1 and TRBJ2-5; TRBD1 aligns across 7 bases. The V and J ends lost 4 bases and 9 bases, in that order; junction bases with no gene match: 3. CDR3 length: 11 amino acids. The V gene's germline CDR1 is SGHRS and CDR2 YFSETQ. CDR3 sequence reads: CASSETGPQYF. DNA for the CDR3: TGCGCCAGCAGCGAGACAGGGCCCCAGTACTTC.

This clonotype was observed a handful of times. CDR3 region: CASRIDRLTYEQYF. For the CDR3, the DNA is TGTGCCAGCAGAATCGACAGACTAACCTACGAGCAGTACTTC. The rearrangement links TRBV6-1 to TRBJ2-7; D may match TRBD1 or TRBD2 (5 bases each). This CDR3 is 14 amino acids long. The V end was cut by 6 bases, the J end by 2 bases, with 14 bases between. CDR1 is MNHNS, CDR2 SASEGT, per germline.

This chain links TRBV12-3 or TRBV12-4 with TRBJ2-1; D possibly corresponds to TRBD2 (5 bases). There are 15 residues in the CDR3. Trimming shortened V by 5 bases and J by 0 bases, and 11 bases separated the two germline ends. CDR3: CASSRAVRSYNEQFF. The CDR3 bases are TGTGCCAGCAGTAGAGCGGTTCGCTCCTACAATGAGCAGTTCTTC.

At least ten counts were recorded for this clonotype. CDR3 in amino acids: CASSLGTDIDTQYF. The CDR3 coding sequence is TGTGCCAGCAGTTTAGGGACAGACATAGATACGCAGTATTTT. The J gene is TRBJ2-3, the V gene TRBV12-3 or TRBV12-4, with D tentatively TRBD1 (6 bases). Trimming took 1 base from V and 5 from J, leaving 10 bases between them. The CDR3 runs 14 residues.

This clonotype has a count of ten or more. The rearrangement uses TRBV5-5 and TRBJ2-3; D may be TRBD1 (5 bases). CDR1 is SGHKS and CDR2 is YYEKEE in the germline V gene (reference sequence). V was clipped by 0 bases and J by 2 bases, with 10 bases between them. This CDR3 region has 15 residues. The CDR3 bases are TGTGCCAGCAGCTTGGGGCAGGGCCCCACAGATACGCAGTATTTT. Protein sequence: CASSLGQGPTDTQYF.

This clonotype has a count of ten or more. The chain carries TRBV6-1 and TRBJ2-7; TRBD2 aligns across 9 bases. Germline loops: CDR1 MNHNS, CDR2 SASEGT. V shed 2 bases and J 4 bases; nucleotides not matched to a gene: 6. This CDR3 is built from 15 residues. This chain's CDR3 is CASSETAGGIYEQYF. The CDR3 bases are TGTGCCAGCAGTGAAACGGCGGGGGGGATATACGAGCAGTACTTC.

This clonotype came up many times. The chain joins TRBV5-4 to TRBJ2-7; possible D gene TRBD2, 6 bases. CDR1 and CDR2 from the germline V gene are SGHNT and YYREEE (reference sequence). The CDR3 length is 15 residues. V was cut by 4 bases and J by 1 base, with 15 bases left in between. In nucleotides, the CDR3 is TGTGCCAGCAGCCCCACTCGCGGGATGTCCTACGAGCAGTACTTC. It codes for CASSPTRGMSYEQYF.

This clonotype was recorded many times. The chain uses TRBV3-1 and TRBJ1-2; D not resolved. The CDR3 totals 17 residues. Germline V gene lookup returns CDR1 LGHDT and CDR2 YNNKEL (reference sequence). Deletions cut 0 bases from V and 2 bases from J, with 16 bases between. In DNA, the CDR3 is TGTGCCAGCAGCCAAGACAGGCCATCGCCTTCGAACTATGGCTACACCTTC. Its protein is CASSQDRPSPSNYGYTF.

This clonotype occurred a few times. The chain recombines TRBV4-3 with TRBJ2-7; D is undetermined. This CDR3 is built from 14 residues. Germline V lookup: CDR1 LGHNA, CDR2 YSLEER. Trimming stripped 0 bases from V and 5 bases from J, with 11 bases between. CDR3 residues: CASSQDWASDEQYF. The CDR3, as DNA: TGCGCCAGCAGCCAAGATTGGGCATCAGACGAGCAGTACTTC.

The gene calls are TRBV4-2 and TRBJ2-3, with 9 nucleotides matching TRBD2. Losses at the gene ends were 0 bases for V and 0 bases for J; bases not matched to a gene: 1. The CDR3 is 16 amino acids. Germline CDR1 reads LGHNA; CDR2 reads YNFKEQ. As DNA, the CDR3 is TGTGCCAGCAGCCAAGATCTAGCGGGGAGCACAGATACGCAGTATTTT. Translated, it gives CASSQDLAGSTDTQYF.

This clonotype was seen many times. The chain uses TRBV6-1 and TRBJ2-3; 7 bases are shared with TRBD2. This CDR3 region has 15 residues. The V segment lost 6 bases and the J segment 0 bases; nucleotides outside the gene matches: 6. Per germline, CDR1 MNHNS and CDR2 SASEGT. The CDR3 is CASSHSGASTDTQYF. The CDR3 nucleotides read TGTGCCAGCAGCCACAGCGGGGCTAGCACAGATACGCAGTATTTT.

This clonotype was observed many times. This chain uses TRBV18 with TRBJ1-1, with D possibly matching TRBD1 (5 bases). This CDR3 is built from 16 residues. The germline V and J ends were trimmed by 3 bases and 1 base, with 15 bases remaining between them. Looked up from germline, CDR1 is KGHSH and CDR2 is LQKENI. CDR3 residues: CASSPSQGRTNTEAFF. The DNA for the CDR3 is TGTGCCAGCTCACCGAGCCAGGGAAGGACGAACACTGAAGCTTTCTTT.

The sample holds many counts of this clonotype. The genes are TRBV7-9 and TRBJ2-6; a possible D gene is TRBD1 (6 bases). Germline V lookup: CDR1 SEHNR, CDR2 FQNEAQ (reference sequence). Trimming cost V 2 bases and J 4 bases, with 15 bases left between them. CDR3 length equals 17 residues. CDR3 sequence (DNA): TGTGCCAGCAGCTTAATCACACACAGGGAAGGGGCCAACGTCCTGACTTTC. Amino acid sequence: CASSLITHREGANVLTF.

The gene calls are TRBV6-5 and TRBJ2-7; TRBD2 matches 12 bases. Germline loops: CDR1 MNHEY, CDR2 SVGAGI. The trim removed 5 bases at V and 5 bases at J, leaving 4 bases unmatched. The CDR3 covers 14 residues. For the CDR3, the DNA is TGTGCCAGCAGTACTAGCGGGGGGTACCACGAGCAGTACTTC. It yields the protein CASSTSGGYHEQYF.

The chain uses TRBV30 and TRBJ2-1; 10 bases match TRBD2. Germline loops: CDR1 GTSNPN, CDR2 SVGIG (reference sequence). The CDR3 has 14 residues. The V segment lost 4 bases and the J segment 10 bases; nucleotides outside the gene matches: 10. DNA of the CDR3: TGTGCCTGGAAGGTTCTAGCGGGGGATAAAGAGCAGTTCTTC. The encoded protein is CAWKVLAGDKEQFF.

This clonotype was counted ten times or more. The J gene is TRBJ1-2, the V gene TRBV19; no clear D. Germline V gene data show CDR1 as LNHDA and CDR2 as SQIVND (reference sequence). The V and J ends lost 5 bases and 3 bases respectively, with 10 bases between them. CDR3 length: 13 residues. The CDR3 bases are TGTGCCAGTAGTCCCAGGATCGACTATGGCTACACCTTC. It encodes CASSPRIDYGYTF.